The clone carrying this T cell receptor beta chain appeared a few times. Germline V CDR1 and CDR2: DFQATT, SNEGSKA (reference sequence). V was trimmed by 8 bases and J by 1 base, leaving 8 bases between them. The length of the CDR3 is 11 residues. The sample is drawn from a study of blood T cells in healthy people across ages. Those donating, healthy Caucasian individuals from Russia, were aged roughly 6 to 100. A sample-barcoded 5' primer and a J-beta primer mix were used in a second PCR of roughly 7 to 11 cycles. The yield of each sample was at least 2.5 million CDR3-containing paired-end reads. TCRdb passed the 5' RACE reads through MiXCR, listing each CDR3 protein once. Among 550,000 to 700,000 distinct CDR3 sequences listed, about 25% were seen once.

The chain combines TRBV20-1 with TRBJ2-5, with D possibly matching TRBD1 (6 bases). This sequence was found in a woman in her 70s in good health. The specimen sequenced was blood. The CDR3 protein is CSYRAQETQYF. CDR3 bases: TGCAGTTACAGGGCCCAAGAGACCCAGTACTTC.